This TCR beta chain was recovered during a study of Ad26.COV2.S vaccination and SARS-CoV-2 variants. Germline CDR1 and CDR2: LNHDA and SQIVND (reference sequence). The CDR3 runs to 15 residues. The germline V and J ends were trimmed by 0 bases and 0 bases, with 6 bases remaining between them. The treatment: some 20 received Ad26.COV2.S at low or high dose, single or two shots; roughly five received placebo; per-sample allocation not given. On day 63 after the first injection, vaccine and placebo recipients gave samples. Sequencing was performed with immunoSEQ multiplex PCR; in TCRdb, only in-frame clones are kept and a portion is missing. The sample records just over 350,000 clones, 80% to 90% being singletons.

This sequence was found in a person aged 18-65 years who received the Ad26.COV2.S COVID-19 vaccine or a placebo. The sequencing here drew on peripheral blood, taken in a trial of Ad26.COV2.S vaccine versus placebo. V and J are TRBV19 and TRBJ1-5; no reliable D call. The CDR3 region is CASSIDHYSNQPQHF. The CDR3 coding sequence is TGTGCCAGTAGTATAGACCACTATAGCAATCAGCCCCAGCATTTT.